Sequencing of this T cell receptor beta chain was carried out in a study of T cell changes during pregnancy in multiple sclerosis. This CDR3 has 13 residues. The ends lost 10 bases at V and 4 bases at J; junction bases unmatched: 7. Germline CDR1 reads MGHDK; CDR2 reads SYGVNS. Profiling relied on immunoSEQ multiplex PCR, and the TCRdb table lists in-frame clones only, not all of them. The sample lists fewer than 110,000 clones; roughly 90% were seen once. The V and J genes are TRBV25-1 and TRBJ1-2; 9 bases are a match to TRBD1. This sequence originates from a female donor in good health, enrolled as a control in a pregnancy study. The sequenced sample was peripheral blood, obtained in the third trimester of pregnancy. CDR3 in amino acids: CATSTGGGYGYTF. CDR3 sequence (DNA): TGTGCCACCTCAACAGGGGGCGGCTATGGCTACACCTTC.